Listed below are T cell receptor beta chains from one sample, sequenced in a study of response to subunit inactivated influenza vaccine. TCRdb ran MiXCR on the RT-PCR reads and lists one entry per CDR3 protein. The sample shows a few hundred thousand distinct CDR3 sequences, over 20% of them seen only once. The sample consisted of PBMCs from blood, taken less than 22 months after vaccination. The receptor source for this set is a man aged 50 to 69 who received an inactivated influenza vaccine. Both conserved end residues are part of each CDR3. The order of the fields is J gene, V gene, CDR3 protein.

j_gene: TRBJ1-2
v_gene: TRBV3-1
CDR3aa: CASSPWTGSYGYTF

j_gene: TRBJ2-7
v_gene: TRBV4-2
CDR3aa: CASSQDFSRMPYEQYF

j_gene: TRBJ1-1
v_gene: TRBV10-3
CDR3aa: CATYRGGGDAEAFF

j_gene: TRBJ2-3
v_gene: TRBV7-8
CDR3aa: CASSLPGTGISREADTQYF

j_gene: TRBJ2-1
v_gene: TRBV12-3/TRBV12-4
CDR3aa: CASRGTAYNEQFF

j_gene: TRBJ1-5
v_gene: TRBV5-8
CDR3aa: CASSLAGTGPVGNQPQHF

j_gene: TRBJ2-3
v_gene: TRBV12-3/TRBV12-4
CDR3aa: CASSFMGGGTDTQYF

j_gene: TRBJ2-1
v_gene: TRBV24-1
CDR3aa: CATDGGRLVGDEQFF

j_gene: TRBJ2-2
v_gene: TRBV28
CDR3aa: CASQLGFGELFF

j_gene: TRBJ1-2
v_gene: TRBV19
CDR3aa: CASSVIQDMGWRRGGYTF

j_gene: TRBJ2-3
v_gene: TRBV4-3
CDR3aa: CASSQARTSGGTDTQYF

j_gene: TRBJ1-4
v_gene: TRBV28
CDR3aa: CASSLQVGAEKLFF

j_gene: TRBJ1-5
v_gene: TRBV30
CDR3aa: CAWSGPGNWQPQHF

j_gene: TRBJ1-5
v_gene: TRBV20-1
CDR3aa: CSASEGQVGLGAQHF

j_gene: TRBJ1-1
v_gene: TRBV3-1
CDR3aa: CASSQTTEAFF

j_gene: TRBJ2-1
v_gene: TRBV30
CDR3aa: CAWSVYPGQGGNEQFF

j_gene: TRBJ1-1
v_gene: TRBV10-3
CDR3aa: CAISESKGWNTEAFF

j_gene: TRBJ1-2
v_gene: TRBV14
CDR3aa: CASSQAGSGAYGYTF

j_gene: TRBJ1-1
v_gene: TRBV6-5
CDR3aa: CASSTWTGLSTEAFF

j_gene: TRBJ1-1
v_gene: TRBV6-5
CDR3aa: CASSYRVPLNTEAFF

j_gene: TRBJ1-5
v_gene: TRBV6-5
CDR3aa: CASSYPQTWDEKEPQHF

j_gene: TRBJ2-3
v_gene: TRBV2
CDR3aa: CASSVRLAGTTDTQYF

j_gene: TRBJ2-1
v_gene: TRBV7-9
CDR3aa: CASMGGTGSSYNEQFF

j_gene: TRBJ2-3
v_gene: TRBV2
CDR3aa: CASRGRLLWGGRDTQYF

j_gene: TRBJ1-4
v_gene: TRBV18
CDR3aa: CASSKGLGEKLFF

j_gene: TRBJ1-6
v_gene: TRBV4-3
CDR3aa: CASSLGDRSSPLHF

j_gene: TRBJ1-6
v_gene: TRBV3-1
CDR3aa: CASSQTGMNSPLHF

j_gene: TRBJ2-5
v_gene: TRBV5-5
CDR3aa: CASSLLYGETQYF

j_gene: TRBJ1-1
v_gene: TRBV29-1
CDR3aa: CSALPQPGKIGNTEAFF

j_gene: TRBJ2-3
v_gene: TRBV4-1
CDR3aa: CASSQDRGEVTDTQYF

j_gene: TRBJ2-3
v_gene: TRBV6-2/TRBV6-3
CDR3aa: CASSRWSTDTQYF

j_gene: TRBJ1-2
v_gene: TRBV4-2
CDR3aa: CASSQDQGFGYTF

j_gene: TRBJ1-6
v_gene: TRBV6-5
CDR3aa: CASSLRVYTSSYNSPLHF